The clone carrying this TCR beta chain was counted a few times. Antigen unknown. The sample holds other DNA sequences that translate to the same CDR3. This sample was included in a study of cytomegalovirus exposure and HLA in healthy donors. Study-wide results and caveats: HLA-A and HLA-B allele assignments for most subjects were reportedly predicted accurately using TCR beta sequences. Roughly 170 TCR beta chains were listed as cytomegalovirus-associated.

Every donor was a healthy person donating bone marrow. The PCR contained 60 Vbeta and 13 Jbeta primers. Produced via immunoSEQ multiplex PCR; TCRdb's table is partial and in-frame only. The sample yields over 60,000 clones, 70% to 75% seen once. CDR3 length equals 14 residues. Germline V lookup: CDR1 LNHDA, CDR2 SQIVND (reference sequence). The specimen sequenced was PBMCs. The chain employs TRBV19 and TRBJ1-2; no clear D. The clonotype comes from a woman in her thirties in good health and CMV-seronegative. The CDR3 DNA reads TGTGCTAGTTGCAAAGAGAAGGCGGCATACGGCTACACCTTC. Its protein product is CASCKEKAAYGYTF.